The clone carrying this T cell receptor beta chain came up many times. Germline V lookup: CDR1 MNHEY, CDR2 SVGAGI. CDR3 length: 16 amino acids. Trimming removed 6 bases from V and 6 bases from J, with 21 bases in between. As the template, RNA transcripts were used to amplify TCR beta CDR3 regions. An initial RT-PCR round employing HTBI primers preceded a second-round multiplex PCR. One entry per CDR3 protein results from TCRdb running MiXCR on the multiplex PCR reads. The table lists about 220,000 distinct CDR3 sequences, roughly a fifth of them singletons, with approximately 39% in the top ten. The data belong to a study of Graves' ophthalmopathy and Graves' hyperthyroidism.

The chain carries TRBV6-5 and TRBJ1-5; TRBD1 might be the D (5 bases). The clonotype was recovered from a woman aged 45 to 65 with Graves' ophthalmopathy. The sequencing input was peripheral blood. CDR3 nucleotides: TGTGCCAGCAGAAACTCGGGGGGGGACGGGGTTCAGCCCCAGCATTTT. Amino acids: CASRNSGGDGVQPQHF.